Sequencing of this T cell receptor beta chain was carried out in a study of blood T cells in healthy people across ages (dated by TCRdb to 2013 to 2016). Turning to the overall study: In model experiments, roughly one uniquely barcoded TCR beta cDNA molecule per two T cells was captured by template switching. Donors were grouped into four age groups: young (average roughly 17 years), middle-aged (roughly 38), aged (roughly 62) and long-lived (around 80). For two donors (one aged 18 to 30 and one aged 80 or older), the study analyzed two additional independent replicas of 1 million unique cDNA reads from the same blood draw. The study measured age-related changes in TCR beta repertoire diversity using deep sequencing normalized with unique cDNA molecular identifiers. Study-level results and caveats: The long-lived group showed more naive CD4+ T cells, fewer expanded clones and increased TCR diversity than the aged group, suggesting age selection. Because profiling used bulk unsorted PBMCs, naive and antigen-experienced compartments could not be compared conclusively. Observed TCR beta diversity per million T cells fell roughly linearly with age, and a significant reduction was already apparent by age around 40. Estimates of total diversity based on one million sequenced T cells were regarded as lower bounds and as underestimates. Because donor CMV infection status was unknown, age-related changes in expanded clonotypes were potentially confounded. The percentage of naive T cells measured by flow cytometry correlated strongly with observed TCR beta diversity.

Library creation used 5' RACE. Sequencer: Illumina HiSeq 2500. The second PCR ran for about 6 to 12 cycles and used a J-beta primer mix along with a sample-barcoded 5' primer. A unique molecular identifier was introduced onto each TCR beta cDNA molecule by a template-switch 5' adaptor carrying 12 random nucleotides. At least 2.5 million CDR3-containing paired-end reads were obtained from each sample. First-strand cDNA was synthesized from all RNA with the Mint cDNA synthesis kit, primed by a TRBC-specific oligonucleotide. After uracil-DNA glycosylase treatment, a first 18-cycle PCR used universal primers M1SS and BC2_uni_R on all cDNA. In the original analysis: Each sample was normalized by randomly selecting 1 million high-quality reads, each carrying a distinct molecular identifier. Reads with shared molecular identifiers were discarded instead of being binned into consensus sequences. MiTCR, with a Q25 quality threshold and the strictest error-elimination algorithm, was used for CDR3 identification, clonotype clustering and error correction. A nonparametric unseen species model with Euler transformation was used to estimate lower-bound total TCR beta diversity. TCRdb trimmed public reads at Q25 via fastp, called clones via MiXCR and kept in-frame beta chains. Rows are unified per CDR3 protein, each entry keeping the most common DNA and genes. The V and J calls were not made by the authors but by TCRdb's processing. This sample holds more than 1,000,000 distinct CDR3 sequences; less than 25% were observed only once. About 0.69% of the sample is held by the ten biggest clonotypes.

The CDR3 measures 14 amino acids from cysteine to phenylalanine. This entry keeps only the CDR3 DNA: 42 bases, framed from base 1. V gives up 2 bases and J gives up 7 bases, and the segment between their germline ends measures 12 bases. The germline V gene yields MNHEY for CDR1 and SVGAGI for CDR2. Systemically healthy Caucasian individuals from Russia, approximately 39 in total and aged about 6 to 95 years, were included as donors. Each donor gave approximately 9.3 milliliters of peripheral blood, collected into EDTA-treated Vacutainer tubes. PBMCs were isolated by Ficoll-Paque density-gradient centrifugation, with at least 7 million obtained per sample. Total RNA was extracted from PBMCs with Trizol reagent, with at least 5.5 micrograms obtained per sample. The percentages of naive CD45RAhigh/CD27high T cells were determined by flow cytometry on a PBMC aliquot from every donor. With respect to this clonotype: Its antigen is currently not known. Qualities for individual bases were not recorded, and no much larger clone is one base off.

This sample also belongs to another study, concerning T cells of mothers and their children. As the second study states: Donors were nine systemically healthy Caucasian individuals: three mothers and their six children. cDNA synthesis consumed the entire amount of extracted RNA, loaded at about 1.5 ug RNA in each 15 ul reaction. In the second PCR, sample barcodes and 2-4 random nucleotides were introduced via the M1S primer. Over 8 million TCR beta CDR3 reads came from each mother, compared with around 3 million reads from each child. Thymic selection similarly shapes TCR recombination output in related and unrelated pairs, with minor effect from inherited differences. Related mother-child pairs always showed normalized repertoire overlap that was slightly higher than in unrelated mother-child pairs, though the difference was never significant. With a sensitivity of 90 to 100 clones per million clonotypes, no persistent microchimeric T cell clones were detected. To look for features that set related mother-child pairs apart from unrelated individuals, the researchers ran deep NGS to compare the TCR beta repertoires of mothers and children. Mothers averaged about 37 +/- 4 years of age and children averaged about 12 +/- 4 years. After adapter ligation with NEBNext reagents, the libraries were sequenced on Illumina HiSeq 2000 with 100+100 nt paired-end reads. Mother and child libraries were prepared a month apart and sequenced in separate runs to prevent cross-contamination. For each donor, between 500,000 and 2,000,000 distinct TCR beta clonotypes were identified. Naive TCR beta clonotypes were estimated from low-frequency clonotypes matched to each donor's FACS-determined naive share, without sorting.

The receptor was isolated from a girl aged 2 to 10 in good health. The material sequenced was blood. The sequence joins TRBV6-5 to TRBJ2-1; the D gene lacks a confident call. The CDR3 is CASSYGQQWNEQFF. The DNA sequence follows: TGTGCCAGCAGTTACGGGCAGCAGTGGAATGAGCAGTTCTTC.